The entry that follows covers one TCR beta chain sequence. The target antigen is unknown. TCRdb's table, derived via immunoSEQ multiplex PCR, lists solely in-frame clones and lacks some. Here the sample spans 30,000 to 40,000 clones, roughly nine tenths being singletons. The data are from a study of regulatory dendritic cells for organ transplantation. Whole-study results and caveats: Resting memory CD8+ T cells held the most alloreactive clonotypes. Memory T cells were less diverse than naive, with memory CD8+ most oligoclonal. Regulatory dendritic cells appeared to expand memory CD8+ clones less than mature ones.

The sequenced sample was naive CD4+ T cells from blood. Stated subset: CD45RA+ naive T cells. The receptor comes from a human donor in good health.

Here the CDR3 reads CAISEAQGGGYTF. CDR3 nucleotide sequence: TGTGCCATCAGTGAAGCACAGGGGGGTGGCTACACCTTC. The rearrangement uses TRBV10-3 and TRBJ1-2, with 8 nucleotides matching TRBD1. The CDR3 runs 13 residues. Unmatched junction bases numbered 4, after V lost 3 bases and J lost 7 bases. Looked up from germline, CDR1 is ENHRY and CDR2 is SYGVKD.